Listed below are T cell receptor beta chains from one sample, sequenced in a study of blood T cell repertoires in COVID-19. Sequencing was performed with immunoSEQ multiplex PCR; in TCRdb, only in-frame clones are kept and a portion is missing. The sample has about 150,000 clones, roughly 85% seen once; the top ten hold around 3.5%. Specimen: peripheral blood. These receptors all come from a man in his 70s with acute or convalescent COVID-19. The CDR3 runs from the conserved cysteine through the conserved F or W. Fields, in order: clone size, J gene, D gene, V gene, CDR3 protein, CDR3 DNA. A D gene is named only where the DNA matches it firmly. Some rows have no size entry. The others give once, few or many, or a class for an expanded clone.

clone size: NA
J gene: TRBJ2-7
D gene: NA
V gene: TRBV19
CDR3 protein: CASSSRDTNLDYEQYF
CDR3 DNA: TGTGCCAGTAGTAGCCGAGATACGAATCTCGACTACGAGCAGTACTTC

clone size: NA
J gene: TRBJ2-3
D gene: NA
V gene: TRBV11-2
CDR3 protein: CASSPHTGKDTQYF
CDR3 DNA: TGTGCCAGCAGCCCACACACAGGGAAGGATACGCAGTATTTT

clone size: NA
J gene: TRBJ2-3
D gene: NA
V gene: TRBV9
CDR3 protein: CASSVGGITTTDTQYF
CDR3 DNA: TGTGCCAGCAGCGTGGGAGGAATAACGACCACAGATACGCAGTATTTT

clone size: NA
J gene: TRBJ2-1
D gene: TRBD1
V gene: TRBV7-2
CDR3 protein: CASSLAQGVNEQFF
CDR3 DNA: TGTGCCAGCAGCTTAGCTCAGGGGGTGAATGAGCAGTTCTTC

clone size: few
J gene: TRBJ2-2
D gene: NA
V gene: TRBV11-3
CDR3 protein: CASSLSGSYTGELFF
CDR3 DNA: TGTGCCAGCAGCTTAAGCGGGTCCTACACCGGGGAGCTGTTTTTT

clone size: NA
J gene: TRBJ2-2
D gene: TRBD2
V gene: TRBV4-1
CDR3 protein: CASSTWTSPGTGELFF
CDR3 DNA: TGCGCCAGCAGCACCTGGACTAGCCCGGGCACCGGGGAGCTGTTTTTT

clone size: once
J gene: TRBJ2-5
D gene: TRBD2
V gene: TRBV10-3
CDR3 protein: CAISQLAGAGETQYF
CDR3 DNA: TGTGCCATCAGTCAACTAGCGGGGGCCGGGGAGACCCAGTACTTC

clone size: NA
J gene: TRBJ2-7
D gene: TRBD2
V gene: TRBV27
CDR3 protein: CASSLGLAASYEQYF
CDR3 DNA: TGTGCCAGCAGTTTGGGACTAGCGGCCTCCTACGAGCAGTACTTC

clone size: NA
J gene: TRBJ2-7
D gene: NA
V gene: TRBV4-2
CDR3 protein: CASSQERTPLGPYEQYF
CDR3 DNA: TGTGCCAGCAGCCAAGAGCGGACCCCGCTGGGGCCCTACGAGCAGTACTTC

clone size: NA
J gene: TRBJ2-7
D gene: TRBD2
V gene: TRBV6-4
CDR3 protein: CASSDPETSNKVINYEQYF
CDR3 DNA: TGTGCCAGCAGTGACCCTGAGACTAGCAACAAGGTCATAAACTACGAGCAGTACTTC

clone size: NA
J gene: TRBJ2-7
D gene: NA
V gene: TRBV7-8
CDR3 protein: CASSPAYEQYF
CDR3 DNA: TGTGCCAGCAGCCCGGCCTACGAGCAGTACTTC

clone size: NA
J gene: TRBJ2-3
D gene: NA
V gene: TRBV5-4
CDR3 protein: CASSKGLESTDTQYF
CDR3 DNA: TGTGCCAGCAGCAAGGGACTGGAAAGCACAGATACGCAGTATTTT

clone size: NA
J gene: TRBJ2-7
D gene: TRBD2
V gene: TRBV28
CDR3 protein: CASSVPGTSDYEQYF
CDR3 DNA: TGTGCCAGCAGTGTTCCCGGGACTAGCGACTACGAGCAGTACTTC

clone size: NA
J gene: TRBJ2-1
D gene: TRBD1
V gene: TRBV5-8
CDR3 protein: CASSSRDRKYNEQFF
CDR3 DNA: TGTGCCAGCAGCTCCAGGGACAGGAAGTACAATGAGCAGTTCTTC

clone size: NA
J gene: TRBJ2-5
D gene: TRBD1
V gene: TRBV7-6
CDR3 protein: CASSSSDRVGETQYF
CDR3 DNA: TGTGCCAGCAGCTCCTCCGACAGGGTCGGGGAGACCCAGTACTTC

clone size: NA
J gene: TRBJ2-1
D gene: NA
V gene: TRBV28
CDR3 protein: CASSFGVGFYNEQFF
CDR3 DNA: TGTGCCAGCAGTTTTGGAGTAGGATTTTACAATGAGCAGTTCTTC

clone size: NA
J gene: TRBJ2-3
D gene: TRBD2
V gene: TRBV6-6
CDR3 protein: CASSYRAGVGTDTQYF
CDR3 DNA: TGTGCCAGCAGTTACAGGGCGGGAGTAGGGACAGATACGCAGTATTTT

clone size: NA
J gene: TRBJ2-3
D gene: NA
V gene: TRBV19
CDR3 protein: CASSIATGAFTDTQYF
CDR3 DNA: TGTGCCAGTAGTATAGCGACGGGAGCGTTCACAGATACGCAGTATTTT

clone size: NA
J gene: TRBJ2-2
D gene: NA
V gene: TRBV7-8
CDR3 protein: CASSLIGGNTGELFF
CDR3 DNA: TGTGCCAGCAGCTTAATAGGCGGGAACACCGGGGAGCTGTTTTTT

clone size: NA
J gene: TRBJ1-1
D gene: TRBD1
V gene: TRBV29-1
CDR3 protein: CSAVARITGDRGTEAFF
CDR3 DNA: TGCAGCGCCGTGGCCCGAATTACAGGGGACCGGGGCACTGAAGCTTTCTTT

clone size: NA
J gene: TRBJ2-3
D gene: TRBD1
V gene: TRBV27
CDR3 protein: CASSTDRTPSTDTQYF
CDR3 DNA: TGTGCCAGCAGCACGGACAGGACCCCTAGCACAGATACGCAGTATTTT

clone size: NA
J gene: TRBJ1-3
D gene: NA
V gene: TRBV2
CDR3 protein: CASSAEATGNTIYF
CDR3 DNA: TGTGCCAGCAGTGCGGAGGCGACCGGAAACACCATATATTTT

clone size: NA
J gene: TRBJ2-1
D gene: TRBD2
V gene: TRBV3-1/TRBV3-2
CDR3 protein: CASSQDLTSGSYNEQFF
CDR3 DNA: TGTGCCAGCAGCCAAGATCTAACTAGCGGCTCCTACAATGAGCAGTTCTTC

clone size: NA
J gene: TRBJ1-6
D gene: TRBD1
V gene: TRBV14
CDR3 protein: CASSQVAGGTSSSYNSPLHF
CDR3 DNA: TGTGCCAGCAGCCAAGTCGCAGGGGGAACATCGAGCTCCTATAATTCACCCCTCCACTTT

clone size: NA
J gene: TRBJ1-2
D gene: NA
V gene: TRBV5-1
CDR3 protein: CASSLGDGNYGYTF
CDR3 DNA: TGCGCCAGCAGCTTGGGCGACGGGAACTATGGCTACACCTTC

clone size: NA
J gene: TRBJ1-3
D gene: NA
V gene: TRBV4-3
CDR3 protein: CASSQALTVAGNTIYF
CDR3 DNA: TGCGCCAGCAGCCAAGCTCTCACAGTTGCTGGAAACACCATATATTTT

clone size: NA
J gene: TRBJ2-7
D gene: TRBD2
V gene: TRBV29-1
CDR3 protein: CSVGGLAGYEQYF
CDR3 DNA: TGCAGCGTTGGGGGCCTAGCGGGCTACGAGCAGTACTTC

clone size: NA
J gene: TRBJ2-1
D gene: NA
V gene: TRBV9
CDR3 protein: CASSVETTGVRNEQFF
CDR3 DNA: TGTGCCAGCAGCGTAGAGACAACGGGAGTAAGGAATGAGCAGTTCTTC

clone size: NA
J gene: TRBJ2-1
D gene: TRBD1
V gene: TRBV11-2
CDR3 protein: CASRGTVGSYNEQFF
CDR3 DNA: TGTGCCAGCAGGGGGACAGTTGGCTCCTACAATGAGCAGTTCTTC

clone size: NA
J gene: TRBJ1-2
D gene: TRBD1
V gene: TRBV7-9
CDR3 protein: CASSLQGGTAKGYTF
CDR3 DNA: TGTGCCAGCAGCCTCCAGGGTGGGACAGCTAAAGGCTACACCTTC

clone size: NA
J gene: TRBJ2-1
D gene: TRBD2
V gene: TRBV5-1
CDR3 protein: CASSLASSSGGYNEQFF
CDR3 DNA: TGCGCCAGCAGCTTGGCTTCGTCTAGCGGGGGTTACAATGAGCAGTTCTTC

clone size: NA
J gene: TRBJ2-7
D gene: TRBD1
V gene: TRBV18
CDR3 protein: CASSPLDRGHYEQYF
CDR3 DNA: TGTGCCAGCTCACCTTTGGACAGGGGGCATTACGAGCAGTACTTC

clone size: NA
J gene: TRBJ2-1
D gene: NA
V gene: TRBV7-6
CDR3 protein: CASSLERWETYNEQFF
CDR3 DNA: TGTGCCAGCAGCTTAGAACGGTGGGAGACCTACAATGAGCAGTTCTTC

clone size: NA
J gene: TRBJ1-2
D gene: NA
V gene: TRBV28
CDR3 protein: CASRSAGVYGYTF
CDR3 DNA: TGTGCCAGCAGATCCGCCGGGGTCTATGGCTACACCTTC

clone size: NA
J gene: TRBJ2-5
D gene: NA
V gene: TRBV27
CDR3 protein: CASSYALDAGWETQYF
CDR3 DNA: TGTGCCAGCAGTTACGCCCTTGATGCGGGTTGGGAGACCCAGTACTTC

clone size: NA
J gene: TRBJ2-4
D gene: NA
V gene: TRBV15
CDR3 protein: CATSRGTGLAKNIQYF
CDR3 DNA: TGTGCCACCAGCAGGGGAACAGGTCTAGCCAAAAACATTCAGTACTTC

clone size: many
J gene: TRBJ2-5
D gene: NA
V gene: TRBV11-1
CDR3 protein: CASSPPRTVETQYF
CDR3 DNA: TGTGCCAGCAGCCCCCCCCGGACAGTAGAGACCCAGTACTTC

clone size: NA
J gene: TRBJ1-4
D gene: TRBD1
V gene: TRBV7-2
CDR3 protein: CASSEQTGGNEKLFF
CDR3 DNA: TGTGCCAGCAGCGAACAGACAGGGGGTAATGAAAAACTGTTTTTT

clone size: NA
J gene: TRBJ2-3
D gene: NA
V gene: TRBV3-1/TRBV3-2
CDR3 protein: CASSQAGLRTDTQYF
CDR3 DNA: TGTGCCAGCAGCCAGGCAGGTCTTCGCACAGATACGCAGTATTTT

clone size: NA
J gene: TRBJ2-2
D gene: NA
V gene: TRBV6-5
CDR3 protein: CASSYAGELFF
CDR3 DNA: TGTGCCAGCAGTTACGCAGGGGAGCTGTTTTTT

clone size: NA
J gene: TRBJ2-5
D gene: NA
V gene: TRBV7-2
CDR3 protein: CASSLRLISDQETQYF
CDR3 DNA: TGTGCCAGCAGCTTGCGGCTGATTAGCGACCAAGAGACCCAGTACTTC

clone size: NA
J gene: TRBJ2-1
D gene: NA
V gene: TRBV7-9
CDR3 protein: CASSLTNEQFF
CDR3 DNA: TGTGCCAGCAGCTTAACTAATGAGCAGTTCTTC

clone size: NA
J gene: TRBJ2-7
D gene: NA
V gene: TRBV11-2
CDR3 protein: CASSARDWSYEQYF
CDR3 DNA: TGTGCCAGCAGCGCACGGGACTGGTCCTACGAGCAGTACTTC

clone size: NA
J gene: TRBJ2-2
D gene: NA
V gene: TRBV29-1
CDR3 protein: CSVVGHNTGELFF
CDR3 DNA: TGCAGCGTTGTTGGACACAACACCGGGGAGCTGTTTTTT

clone size: once
J gene: TRBJ2-1
D gene: NA
V gene: TRBV6-5
CDR3 protein: CASSYSGDNEQFF
CDR3 DNA: TGTGCCAGCAGTTACTCGGGAGACAATGAGCAGTTCTTC

clone size: NA
J gene: TRBJ1-4
D gene: TRBD1
V gene: TRBV2
CDR3 protein: CASNSQGLGEKLFF
CDR3 DNA: TGTGCCAGCAACTCACAGGGGTTGGGTGAAAAACTGTTTTTT

clone size: NA
J gene: TRBJ1-6
D gene: TRBD1
V gene: TRBV19
CDR3 protein: CASSLRDSHYNSPLHF
CDR3 DNA: TGTGCCAGTAGTCTCCGGGACAGTCACTATAATTCACCCCTCCACTTT

clone size: NA
J gene: TRBJ1-1
D gene: NA
V gene: TRBV21-1
CDR3 protein: CASSPAAGLNTEAFF
CDR3 DNA: TGTGCCAGCAGCCCAGCCGCAGGGCTAAACACTGAAGCTTTCTTT

clone size: NA
J gene: TRBJ1-2
D gene: TRBD1
V gene: TRBV5-1
CDR3 protein: CASSGTTGTYGYTF
CDR3 DNA: TGCGCCAGCAGCGGAACGACAGGGACTTATGGCTACACCTTC

clone size: NA
J gene: TRBJ2-2
D gene: TRBD1
V gene: TRBV29-1
CDR3 protein: CSVGQGVTGELFF
CDR3 DNA: TGCAGCGTTGGACAGGGGGTCACCGGGGAGCTGTTTTTT

clone size: once
J gene: TRBJ1-2
D gene: NA
V gene: TRBV30
CDR3 protein: CAWAHPQGRRSGYTF
CDR3 DNA: TGTGCCTGGGCCCACCCGCAGGGTAGAAGATCTGGCTACACCTTC

clone size: NA
J gene: TRBJ2-1
D gene: TRBD2
V gene: TRBV18
CDR3 protein: CASSPLAGDHNEQFF
CDR3 DNA: TGTGCCAGCTCACCACTAGCGGGAGATCACAATGAGCAGTTCTTC

clone size: NA
J gene: TRBJ2-5
D gene: NA
V gene: TRBV9
CDR3 protein: CASSRRDQETQYF
CDR3 DNA: TGTGCCAGCAGCAGACGGGATCAAGAGACCCAGTACTTC

clone size: NA
J gene: TRBJ2-7
D gene: TRBD1
V gene: TRBV6-6
CDR3 protein: CASGPHRDRGSYEQYF
CDR3 DNA: TGTGCCAGCGGCCCCCACCGGGACAGGGGCTCCTACGAGCAGTACTTC